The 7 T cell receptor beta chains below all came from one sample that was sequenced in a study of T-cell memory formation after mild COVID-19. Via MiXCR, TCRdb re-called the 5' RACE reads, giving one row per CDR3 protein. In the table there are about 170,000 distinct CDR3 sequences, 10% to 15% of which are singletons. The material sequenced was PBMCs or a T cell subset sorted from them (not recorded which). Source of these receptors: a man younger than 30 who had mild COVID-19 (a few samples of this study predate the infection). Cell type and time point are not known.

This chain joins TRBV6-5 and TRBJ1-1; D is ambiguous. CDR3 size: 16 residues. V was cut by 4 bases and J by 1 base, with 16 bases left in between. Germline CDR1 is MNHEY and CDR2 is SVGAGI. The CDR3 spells CASSFVSAAGNTEAFF. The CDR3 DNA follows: TGTGCCAGCAGTTTCGTGTCAGCGGCAGGGAACACTGAAGCTTTCTTT.

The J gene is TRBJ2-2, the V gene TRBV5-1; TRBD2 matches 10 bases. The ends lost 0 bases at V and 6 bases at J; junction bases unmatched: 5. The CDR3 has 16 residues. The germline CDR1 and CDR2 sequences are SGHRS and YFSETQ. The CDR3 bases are TGCGCCAGCAGCTTGGTCACTAGCGGGGTCGCCGGGGAGCTGTTTTTT. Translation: CASSLVTSGVAGELFF.

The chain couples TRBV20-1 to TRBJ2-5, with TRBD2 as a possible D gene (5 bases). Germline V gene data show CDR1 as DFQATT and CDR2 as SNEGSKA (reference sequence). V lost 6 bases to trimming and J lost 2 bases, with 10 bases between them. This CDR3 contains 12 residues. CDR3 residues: CSARTLQETQYF. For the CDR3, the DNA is TGCAGTGCCAGGACTCTGCAAGAGACCCAGTACTTC.

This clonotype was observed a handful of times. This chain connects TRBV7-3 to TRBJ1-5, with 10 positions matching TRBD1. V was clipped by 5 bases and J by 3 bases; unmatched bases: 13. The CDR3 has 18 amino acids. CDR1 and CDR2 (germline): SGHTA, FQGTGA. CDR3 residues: CASSPMTGGANNNQPQHF. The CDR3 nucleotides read TGTGCCAGCAGCCCGATGACAGGGGGCGCGAATAACAATCAGCCCCAGCATTTT.

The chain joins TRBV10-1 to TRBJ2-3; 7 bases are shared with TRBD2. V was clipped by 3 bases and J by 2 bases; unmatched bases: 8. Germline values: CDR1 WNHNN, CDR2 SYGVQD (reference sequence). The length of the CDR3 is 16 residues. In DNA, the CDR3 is TGCGCCAGCAGTGACGGGGGGAAGGGCTACACAGATACGCAGTATTTT. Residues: CASSDGGKGYTDTQYF.

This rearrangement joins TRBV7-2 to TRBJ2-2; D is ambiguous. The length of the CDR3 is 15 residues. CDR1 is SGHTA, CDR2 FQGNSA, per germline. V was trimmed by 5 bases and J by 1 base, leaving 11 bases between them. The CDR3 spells CASSAFGRNTGELFF. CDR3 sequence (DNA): TGTGCCAGCAGCGCCTTCGGCAGGAACACCGGGGAGCTGTTTTTT.

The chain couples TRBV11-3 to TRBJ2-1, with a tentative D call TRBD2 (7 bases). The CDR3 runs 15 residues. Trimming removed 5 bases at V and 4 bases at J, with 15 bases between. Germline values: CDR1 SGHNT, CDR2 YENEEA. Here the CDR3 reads CASSLTAGAYNEQFF. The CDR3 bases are TGTGCCAGCAGCCTAACGGCGGGGGCGTACAATGAGCAGTTCTTC.